A single sample gave rise to the 25 T cell receptor beta chains below, sequenced in a study of blood T cell repertoires in COVID-19. The protocol was immunoSEQ multiplex PCR, while the TCRdb copy is restricted to in-frame clones and leaves out a portion. Of 200,000 to 300,000 clones listed, 85% to 90% were seen once; the top ten hold around 3.7%. Source material: PBMCs or T cells enriched from blood (not recorded which). The source is a woman in her twenties or thirties with acute COVID-19.

The J gene is TRBJ1-5, the V gene TRBV5-1, with D tentatively TRBD1 (6 bases). The CDR3 covers 15 residues. Trimming removed 0 bases from V and 7 bases from J, with 14 bases in between. CDR1 and CDR2 (germline): SGHRS, YFSETQ. The CDR3 loop reads CASSLEGGPAQPQHF. The DNA of the CDR3 is TGCGCCAGCAGCTTGGAGGGGGGGCCCGCCCAGCCCCAGCATTTT.

The rearrangement joins TRBV6-5 to TRBJ2-2; D is undetermined. CDR3 length equals 14 residues. Per the germline V gene, CDR1 is MNHEY and CDR2 is SVGAGI. V was pared by 2 bases and J by 6 bases, with 10 bases between. The CDR3 loop is CASSYEAAAGELFF. The CDR3 DNA sequence: TGTGCCAGCAGTTACGAGGCGGCGGCCGGGGAGCTGTTTTTT.

The J gene is TRBJ2-2, the V gene TRBV5-4, with D possibly being TRBD1 (5 bases). The CDR3 contains 13 residues. In germline, CDR1 is SGHNT, CDR2 YYREEE (reference sequence). Deletions cut 7 bases from V and 1 base from J, with 8 bases between. The CDR3 DNA reads TGTGCCAGCTACGACAGGAACACCGGGGAGCTGTTTTTT. This sequence encodes CASYDRNTGELFF.

V and J are TRBV18 and TRBJ1-4, with D perhaps TRBD1 (6 bases). Germline lookup yields CDR1 KGHSH and CDR2 LQKENI. V shed 6 bases and J shed 2 bases, with 16 bases lying between them. The CDR3 sequence is 16 residues long. CDR3 coding DNA: TGTGCCAGCTCGTACGGACAGTTTAGGACTAATGAAAAACTGTTTTTT. As protein: CASSYGQFRTNEKLFF.

The V and J genes are TRBV6-5 and TRBJ1-1; TRBD1 might be the D (5 bases). Trimming left V 7 bases short and J 4 bases short, with 19 bases between. CDR1 and CDR2 (germline): MNHEY, SVGAGI. The CDR3 runs to 15 residues. The CDR3 is CASTSYRTGGTEAFF. For the CDR3, the DNA is TGTGCCAGCACCTCATACCGGACGGGGGGCACTGAAGCTTTCTTT.

The rearrangement uses TRBV19 and TRBJ2-1; D tentatively fits TRBD1 or TRBD2 (6 bases each). Per germline, CDR1 LNHDA and CDR2 SQIVND (reference sequence). The length of the CDR3 is 14 residues. V was pared by 5 bases and J by 4 bases, with 12 bases between. CDR3 amino acids: CASSVGGGYNEQFF. CDR3 sequence (DNA): TGTGCCAGTAGTGTAGGGGGAGGTTACAATGAGCAGTTCTTC.

Only a few counts were recorded for this clone. The genes are TRBV29-1 and TRBJ1-1, with D unclear. V was cut by 7 bases and J by 0 bases, with 12 bases left in between. This CDR3 is built from 13 residues. Germline V CDR1 and CDR2: SQVTM, ANQGSEA. The CDR3 protein is CSAETTLNTEAFF. The CDR3 bases are TGCAGCGCCGAAACAACCTTGAACACTGAAGCTTTCTTT.

The J gene is TRBJ2-7, the V gene TRBV7-2, with D possibly matching TRBD2 (7 bases). There are 15 residues in the CDR3. Germline CDR1 reads SGHTA; CDR2 reads FQGNSA. V was pared by 5 bases and J by 2 bases, with 16 bases between. The CDR3 region has the DNA TGTGCCAGCAGCCCCAGTCGGGGGGCTACCTACGAGCAGTACTTC. It specifies CASSPSRGATYEQYF.

The rearrangement uses TRBV4-1 and TRBJ1-4; D unresolved. The V gene's germline CDR1 is MGHRA and CDR2 YSYEKL. V gave up 1 base and J gave up 1 base, with 10 bases separating them. The CDR3 is 16 residues long. CDR3 DNA sequence: TGCGCCAGCAGCCAAGCCCGGGAATTAACTAATGAAAAACTGTTTTTT. Translated, it gives CASSQARELTNEKLFF.

The chain recombines TRBV3-1 (or the pseudogene TRBV3-2) with TRBJ1-2, with D possibly TRBD1 on 5 matching bases. Germline lookup yields CDR1 LGHDT and CDR2 YNNKEL (reference sequence). V shed 4 bases and J shed 3 bases, with 15 bases lying between them. The CDR3 spans 15 residues. CDR3 region: CASSLPQGTHYGYTF. For the CDR3, the DNA is TGTGCCAGCAGCCTACCCCAGGGTACCCACTATGGCTACACCTTC.

A few counts support this clone. The rearrangement joins TRBV24-1 to TRBJ2-2, with 7 bases aligning to TRBD1. J lost 0 bases, V lost 4 bases, and 4 bases had no gene match. Germline V gene data show CDR1 as KGHDR and CDR2 as SFDVKD. The CDR3 totals 16 residues. Here the CDR3 DNA reads TGTGCCACCAGTGACCCAGGGACAGCGAACACCGGGGAGCTGTTTTTT. Its protein is CATSDPGTANTGELFF.

This rearrangement joins TRBV30 to TRBJ1-6; 7 positions match TRBD1. The CDR3 extends over 13 amino acids. Unmatched junction bases numbered 3, after V lost 4 bases and J lost 6 bases. CDR1 is GTSNPN, CDR2 SVGIG, per germline (reference sequence). The CDR3 nucleotides are TGTGCCTGGATAAGGGACAGTAATTCACCCCTCCACTTT. Protein: CAWIRDSNSPLHF.

The rearrangement uses TRBV7-6 and TRBJ2-1; 8 positions agree with TRBD1. The CDR3 has 14 amino acids. With V trimmed by 3 bases and J by 6 bases, 4 bases remained unmatched. The germline gives CDR1 SGHVS, CDR2 FNYEAQ. The DNA of the CDR3 is TGTGCCAGCAGCTTCGGACAGGGTGGCAATGAGCAGTTCTTC. Its translation: CASSFGQGGNEQFF.

V and J are TRBV13 and TRBJ2-6; 7 positions match TRBD1. With V trimmed by 6 bases and J by 0 bases, 11 bases remained unmatched. Germline V gene sequence: CDR1 PRHDT, CDR2 FYEKMQ (reference sequence). The length of the CDR3 is 18 residues. The CDR3 DNA reads TGTGCCAGCAGAAAAGAGACAGGGCCCTACTCTGGGGCCAACGTCCTGACTTTC. This translates into CASRKETGPYSGANVLTF.

The chain combines TRBV29-1 with TRBJ1-4; D gene unclear. The CDR3 spans 13 residues. The V gene's germline CDR1 is SQVTM and CDR2 ANQGSEA. Trimming cost V 6 bases and J 0 bases, with 8 bases left between them. The CDR3, as DNA: TGCAGCGTGCGGACTACAACTAATGAAAAACTGTTTTTT. Protein product: CSVRTTTNEKLFF.

The V call is TRBV27, the J call TRBJ1-1; D gene uncertain. This CDR3 region has 15 residues. Germline V gene data show CDR1 as MNHEY and CDR2 as SMNVEV (reference sequence). V was trimmed by 3 bases and J by 0 bases, leaving 11 bases between them. CDR3 in DNA: TGTGCCAGCAGTTTTGGGGAGCGGGTGAACACTGAAGCTTTCTTT. It translates to CASSFGERVNTEAFF.

The J gene is TRBJ1-5, the V gene TRBV2; TRBD1 matches at 8 bases. The CDR3 has 14 residues. V gave up 6 bases and J gave up 6 bases; unmatched junction bases: 7. Germline CDR1 and CDR2: SNHLY and FYNNEI. The CDR3 region is CASSGQGGSQPQHF. The CDR3 DNA reads as TGTGCCAGCAGCGGACAGGGTGGGAGTCAGCCCCAGCATTTT.

This clone was detected once. The chain has TRBV7-9 and TRBJ1-4, with 9 bases identical to TRBD1. Trimming at V came to 6 bases and at J to 5 bases, leaving 7 bases not matched to a gene. This CDR3 contains 15 residues. Germline lookup yields CDR1 SEHNR and CDR2 FQNEAQ (reference sequence). CDR3 sequence reads: CASRQATGGNEKLFF. The CDR3 DNA reads TGTGCCAGCAGACAAGCGACAGGGGGAAATGAAAAACTGTTTTTT.

J is TRBJ2-7 and V is TRBV4-3, with D hard to call. Per germline, CDR1 LGHNA and CDR2 YSLEER. V lost 0 bases to trimming and J lost 3 bases, with 9 bases between them. This CDR3 has 14 amino acids. The CDR3 DNA reads TGCGCCAGCAGCCAAGATTTGTCCGGCTACGAGCAGTACTTC. Its translation: CASSQDLSGYEQYF.

The chain uses TRBV7-9 and TRBJ2-7; D gene ambiguous. Germline V gene lookup returns CDR1 SEHNR and CDR2 FQNEAQ (reference sequence). This CDR3 spans 16 amino acids. Trimming removed 1 base at V and 3 bases at J, with 16 bases between. The CDR3 here is CASSLVGGTAVYEQYF. CDR3 nucleotide sequence: TGTGCCAGCAGCTTAGTCGGCGGAACCGCTGTCTACGAGCAGTACTTC.

A few counts support this clone. The chain joins TRBV7-2 to TRBJ2-3, with 11 bases aligning to TRBD2. Per germline, CDR1 SGHTA and CDR2 FQGNSA. The CDR3 sequence is 17 residues long. V lost 3 bases and J lost 4; bases outside the gene matches: 9. The CDR3 sequence is CASSFLPSGGRSDTQYF. The CDR3 bases are TGTGCCAGCAGCTTCCTGCCTAGCGGGGGGAGGTCAGATACGCAGTATTTT.

The chain has TRBV10-2 and TRBJ1-5; 12 nucleotides agree with TRBD1. This CDR3 has 17 amino acids. Looked up from germline, CDR1 is WSHSY and CDR2 is SAAADI. Trimming at V came to 6 bases and at J to 3 bases, leaving 9 bases not matched to a gene. The CDR3 here is CASRAGTGGRHNQPQHF. For the CDR3, the DNA is TGCGCCAGCAGAGCCGGGACAGGGGGCCGACACAATCAGCCCCAGCATTTT.

In DNA form, the CDR3 reads TGTGCCAGCAGTGAAGTCCAGAACACCGGGGAGCTGTTTTTT. Translated: CASSEVQNTGELFF. The rearrangement uses TRBV2 and TRBJ2-2, with D unclear. Between the trimmed V and J ends, which lost 1 base and 1 base, there was a span of 4 bases. From germline, CDR1 is SNHLY and CDR2 FYNNEI. This CDR3 region has 14 residues. Drawing the rest from reference TRBV2 and TRBJ2-2, the complete variable domain is EPEVTQTPSHQVTQMGQEVILRCVPISNHLYFYWYRQILGQKVEFLVSFYNNEISEKSEIFDDQFSVERPDGSNFTLKIRSTKLEDSAMYFCASSEVQNTGELFFGEGSRLTVL.

The chain carries TRBV27 and TRBJ1-2; D gene ambiguous. CDR1 is MNHEY, CDR2 SMNVEV, per germline (reference sequence). The V and J ends lost 0 bases and 1 base respectively, with 9 bases between them. The CDR3 has 15 amino acids. The CDR3 reads CASSLSWQFNYGYTF. The CDR3 nucleotides are TGTGCCAGCAGTTTATCTTGGCAGTTTAACTATGGCTACACCTTC.

This chain uses TRBV15 with TRBJ2-2, with D possibly being TRBD2 (6 bases). The length of the CDR3 is 15 residues. Germline V gives CDR1 LNHNV, CDR2 YYDKDF (reference sequence). The germline V and J ends were trimmed by 5 bases and 1 base, with 11 bases remaining between them. The DNA for the CDR3 is TGTGCCACCAGCCGAGGGACTTTGAACACCGGGGAGCTGTTTTTT. It codes for CATSRGTLNTGELFF. Full variable domain (missing parts from reference TRBV15 and TRBJ2-2): DAMVIQNPRYQVTQFGKPVTLSCSQTLNHNVMYWYQQKSSQAPKLLFHYYDKDFNNEADTPDNFQSRRPNTSFCFLDIRSPGLGDTAMYLCATSRGTLNTGELFFGEGSRLTVL.